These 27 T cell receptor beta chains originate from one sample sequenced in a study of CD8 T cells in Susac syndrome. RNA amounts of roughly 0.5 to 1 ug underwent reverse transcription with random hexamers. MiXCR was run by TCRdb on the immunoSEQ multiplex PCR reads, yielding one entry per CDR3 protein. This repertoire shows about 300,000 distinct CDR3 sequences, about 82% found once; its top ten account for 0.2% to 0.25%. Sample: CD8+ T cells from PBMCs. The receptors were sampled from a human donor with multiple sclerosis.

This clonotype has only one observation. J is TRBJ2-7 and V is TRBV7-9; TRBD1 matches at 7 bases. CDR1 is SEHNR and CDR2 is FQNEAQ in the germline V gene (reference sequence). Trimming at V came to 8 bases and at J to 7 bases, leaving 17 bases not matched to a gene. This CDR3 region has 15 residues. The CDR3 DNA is TGTGCCAGCGTGCCCTCGTGGGACAGTCAAAGGGAGCAGTACTTC. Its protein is CASVPSWDSQREQYF.

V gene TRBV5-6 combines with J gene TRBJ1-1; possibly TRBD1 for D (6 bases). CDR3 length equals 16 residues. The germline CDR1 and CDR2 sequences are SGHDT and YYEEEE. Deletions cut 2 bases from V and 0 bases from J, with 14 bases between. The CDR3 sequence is CASSFWAGEVNTEAFF. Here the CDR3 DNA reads TGTGCCAGCAGCTTTTGGGCAGGGGAAGTGAACACTGAAGCTTTCTTT.

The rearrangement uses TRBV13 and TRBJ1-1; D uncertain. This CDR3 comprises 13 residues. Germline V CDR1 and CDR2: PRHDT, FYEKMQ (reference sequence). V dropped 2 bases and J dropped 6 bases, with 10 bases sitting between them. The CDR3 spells CASSLFSRPEAFF. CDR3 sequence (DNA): TGTGCCAGCAGCTTATTCAGTCGACCTGAAGCTTTCTTT. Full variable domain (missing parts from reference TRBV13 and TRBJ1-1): AAGVIQSPRHLIKEKRETATLKCYPIPRHDTVYWYQQGPGQDPQFLISFYEKMQSDKGSIPDRFSAQQFSDYHSELNMSSLELGDSALYFCASSLFSRPEAFFGQGTRLTVV.

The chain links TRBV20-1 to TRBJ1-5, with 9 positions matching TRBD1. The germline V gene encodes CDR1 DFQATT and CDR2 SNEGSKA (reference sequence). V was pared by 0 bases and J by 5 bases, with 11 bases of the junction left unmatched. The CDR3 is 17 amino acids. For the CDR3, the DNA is TGCAGTGCTAGAGATCTATACCCGGGACAGGGATATCAGCCCCAGCATTTT. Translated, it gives CSARDLYPGQGYQPQHF.

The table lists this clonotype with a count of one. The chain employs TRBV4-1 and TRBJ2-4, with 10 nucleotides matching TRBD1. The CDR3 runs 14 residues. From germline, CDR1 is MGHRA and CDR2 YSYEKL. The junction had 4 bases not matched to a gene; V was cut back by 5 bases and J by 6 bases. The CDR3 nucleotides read TGCGCCAGCAGCGATGGACAGGGGGGAAACATTCAGTACTTC. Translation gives CASSDGQGGNIQYF.

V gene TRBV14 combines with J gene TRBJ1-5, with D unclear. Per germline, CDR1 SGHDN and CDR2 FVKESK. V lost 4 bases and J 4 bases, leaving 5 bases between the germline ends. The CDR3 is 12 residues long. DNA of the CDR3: TGTGCCAGCAGCCGCCCTAATCAGCCCCAGCATTTT. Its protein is CASSRPNQPQHF.

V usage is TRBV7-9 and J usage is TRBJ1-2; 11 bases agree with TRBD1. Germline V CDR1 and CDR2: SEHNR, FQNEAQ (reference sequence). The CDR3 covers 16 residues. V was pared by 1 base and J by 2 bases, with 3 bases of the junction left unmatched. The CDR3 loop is CASSLVGQGANYGYTF. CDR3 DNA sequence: TGTGCCAGCAGCTTAGTTGGACAGGGGGCGAACTATGGCTACACCTTC.

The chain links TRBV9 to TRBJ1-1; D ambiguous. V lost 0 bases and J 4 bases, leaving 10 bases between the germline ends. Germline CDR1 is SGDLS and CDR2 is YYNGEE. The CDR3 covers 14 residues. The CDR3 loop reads CASSVGESGTEAFF. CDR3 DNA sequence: TGTGCCAGCAGCGTAGGGGAGAGTGGCACTGAAGCTTTCTTT.

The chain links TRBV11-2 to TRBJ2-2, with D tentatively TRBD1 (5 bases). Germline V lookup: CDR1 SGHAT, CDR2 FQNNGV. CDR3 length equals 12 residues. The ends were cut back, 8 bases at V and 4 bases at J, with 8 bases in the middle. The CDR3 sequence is CASGAPTGELFF. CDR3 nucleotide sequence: TGTGCCAGCGGGGCCCCCACCGGGGAGCTGTTTTTT.

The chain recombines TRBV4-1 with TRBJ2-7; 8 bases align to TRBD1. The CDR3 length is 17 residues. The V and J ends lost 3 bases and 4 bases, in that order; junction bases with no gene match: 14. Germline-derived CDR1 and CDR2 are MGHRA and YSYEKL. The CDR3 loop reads CASSQLDTGGLGYEQYF. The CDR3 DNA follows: TGCGCCAGCAGCCAGCTTGATACAGGGGGTTTAGGTTACGAGCAGTACTTC.

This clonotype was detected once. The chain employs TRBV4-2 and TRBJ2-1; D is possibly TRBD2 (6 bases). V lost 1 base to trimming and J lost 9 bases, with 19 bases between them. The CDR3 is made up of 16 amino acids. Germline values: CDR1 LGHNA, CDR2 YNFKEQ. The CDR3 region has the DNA TGTGCCAGCAGCCAAGCAGGGCGGGATGGGGGGAGTGAGCAGTTCTTC. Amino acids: CASSQAGRDGGSEQFF.

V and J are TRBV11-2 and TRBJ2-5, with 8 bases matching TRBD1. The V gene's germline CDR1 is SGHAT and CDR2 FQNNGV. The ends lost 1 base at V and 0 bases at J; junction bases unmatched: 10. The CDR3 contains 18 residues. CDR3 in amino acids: CASSLGAGGHVYQETQYF. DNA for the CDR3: TGTGCCAGCAGCTTAGGGGCAGGGGGCCATGTGTACCAAGAGACCCAGTACTTC.

Here the CDR3 DNA reads TGCAGCGTGGGGTCTGGACTTAACACTGAAGCTTTCTTT. Amino acids: CSVGSGLNTEAFF. The V call is TRBV29-1, the J call TRBJ1-1; D ambiguous. Germline loops: CDR1 SQVTM, CDR2 ANQGSEA. This CDR3 comprises 13 residues. V was shortened by 6 bases and J by 2 bases, with 13 bases between the two germline ends. Drawing the rest from reference TRBV29-1 and TRBJ1-1, the complete variable domain is SAVISQKPSRDICQRGTSLTIQCQVDSQVTMMFWYRQQPGQSLTLIATANQGSEATYESGFVIDKFPISRPNLTFSTLTVSNMSPEDSSIYLCSVGSGLNTEAFFGQGTRLTVV.

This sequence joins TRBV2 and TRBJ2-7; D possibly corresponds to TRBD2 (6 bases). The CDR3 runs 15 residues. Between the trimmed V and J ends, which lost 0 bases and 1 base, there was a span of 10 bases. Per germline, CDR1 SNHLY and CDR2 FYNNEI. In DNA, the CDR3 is TGTGCCAGCAGTGAAGCTAGCGGACCTTCCTACGAGCAGTACTTC. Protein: CASSEASGPSYEQYF.

CDR3 region: CASSLSKGGPHYEQYF. CDR3 nucleotides: TGTGCCAGCAGTTTGTCAAAGGGGGGGCCGCACTACGAGCAGTACTTC. The chain uses TRBV27 and TRBJ2-7; weak D call: TRBD2 (7 bases). Germline assignment: CDR1 MNHEY and CDR2 SMNVEV (reference sequence). V lost 3 bases, J lost 3 bases, and 18 bases lay in between. This CDR3 has 16 amino acids.

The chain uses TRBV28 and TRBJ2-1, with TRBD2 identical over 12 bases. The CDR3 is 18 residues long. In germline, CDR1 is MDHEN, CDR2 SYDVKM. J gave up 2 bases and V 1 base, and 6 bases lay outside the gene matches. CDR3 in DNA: TGTGCCAGCAGTTTATTTTCTAGCGGGAGGGCCGCCTACAATGAGCAGTTCTTC. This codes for CASSLFSSGRAAYNEQFF. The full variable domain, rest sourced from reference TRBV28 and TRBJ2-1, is DVKVTQSSRYLVKRTGEKVFLECVQDMDHENMFWYRQDPGLGLRLIYFSYDVKMKEKGDIPEGYSVSREKKERFSLILESASTNQTSMYLCASSLFSSGRAAYNEQFFGPGTRLTVL.

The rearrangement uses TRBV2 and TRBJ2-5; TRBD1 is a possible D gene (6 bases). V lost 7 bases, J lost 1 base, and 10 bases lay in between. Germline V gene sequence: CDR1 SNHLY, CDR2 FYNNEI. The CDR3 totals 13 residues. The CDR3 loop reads CASNRQAQETQYF. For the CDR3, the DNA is TGTGCCAGCAACAGACAGGCCCAAGAGACCCAGTACTTC.

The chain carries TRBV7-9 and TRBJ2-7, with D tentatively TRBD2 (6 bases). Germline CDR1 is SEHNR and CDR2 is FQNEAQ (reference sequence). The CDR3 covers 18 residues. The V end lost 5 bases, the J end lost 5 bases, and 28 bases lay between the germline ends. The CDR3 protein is CASSPGGGSGIHLNEQYF. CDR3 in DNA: TGTGCCAGCAGCCCCGGGGGAGGCTCGGGGATCCACCTGAACGAGCAGTACTTC.

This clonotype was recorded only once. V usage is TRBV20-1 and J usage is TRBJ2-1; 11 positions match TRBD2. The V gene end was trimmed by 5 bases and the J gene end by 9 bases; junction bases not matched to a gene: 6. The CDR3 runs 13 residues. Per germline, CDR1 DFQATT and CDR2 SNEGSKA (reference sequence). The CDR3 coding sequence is TGCAGTGCTTTAGCGGGAGGGCCGGTTGAGCAGTTCTTC. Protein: CSALAGGPVEQFF.

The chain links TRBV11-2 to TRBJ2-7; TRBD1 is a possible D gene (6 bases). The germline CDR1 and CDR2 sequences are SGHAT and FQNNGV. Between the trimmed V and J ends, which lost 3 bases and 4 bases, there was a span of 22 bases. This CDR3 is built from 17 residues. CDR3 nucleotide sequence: TGTGCCAGCAGCTTTGGGGGTCCCAGGGGCGCCTTGTACGAGCAGTACTTC. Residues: CASSFGGPRGALYEQYF.

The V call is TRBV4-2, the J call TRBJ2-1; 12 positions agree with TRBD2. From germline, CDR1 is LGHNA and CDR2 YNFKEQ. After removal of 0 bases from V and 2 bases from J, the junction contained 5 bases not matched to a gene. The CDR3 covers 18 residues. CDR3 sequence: CASSQDPGLAGTYNEQFF. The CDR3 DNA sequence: TGTGCCAGCAGCCAAGACCCTGGACTAGCGGGGACCTACAATGAGCAGTTCTTC.

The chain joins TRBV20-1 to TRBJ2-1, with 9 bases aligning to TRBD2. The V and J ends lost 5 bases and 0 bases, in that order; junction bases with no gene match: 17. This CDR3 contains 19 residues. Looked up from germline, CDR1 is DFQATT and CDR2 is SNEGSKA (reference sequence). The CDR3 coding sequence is TGCAGTGCTCGCAAGTACCCAGCGGGAGGCCTGAGCTCCTACAATGAGCAGTTCTTC. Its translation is CSARKYPAGGLSSYNEQFF.

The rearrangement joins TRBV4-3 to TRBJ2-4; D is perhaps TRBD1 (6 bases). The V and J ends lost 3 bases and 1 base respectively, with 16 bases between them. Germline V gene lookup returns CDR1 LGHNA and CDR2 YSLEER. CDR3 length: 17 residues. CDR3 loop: CASSQDTGSGAKNIQYF. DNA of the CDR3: TGCGCCAGCAGCCAGGATACAGGGTCGGGGGCCAAAAACATTCAGTACTTC.

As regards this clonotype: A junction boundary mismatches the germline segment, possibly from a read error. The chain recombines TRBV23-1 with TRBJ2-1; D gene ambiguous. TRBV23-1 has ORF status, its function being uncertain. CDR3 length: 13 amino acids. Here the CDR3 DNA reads TGCGCCACCAGTCAACTTGACGGCCTTGAGCAGTTCTTC. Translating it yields CATSQLDGLEQFF.

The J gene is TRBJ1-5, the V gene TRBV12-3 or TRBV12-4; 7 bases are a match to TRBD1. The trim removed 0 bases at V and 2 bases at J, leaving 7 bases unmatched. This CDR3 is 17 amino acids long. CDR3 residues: CASSLADGTVRNQPQHF. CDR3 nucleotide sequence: TGTGCCAGCAGTTTAGCCGACGGGACAGTCCGCAATCAGCCCCAGCATTTT.

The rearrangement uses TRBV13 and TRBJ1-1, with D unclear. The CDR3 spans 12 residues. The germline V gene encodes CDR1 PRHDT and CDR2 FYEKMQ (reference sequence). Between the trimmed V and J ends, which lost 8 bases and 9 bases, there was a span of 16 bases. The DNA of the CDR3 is TGTGCCAGCGCCCCAGGTCGGGCGAAAGCTTTCTTT. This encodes CASAPGRAKAFF.

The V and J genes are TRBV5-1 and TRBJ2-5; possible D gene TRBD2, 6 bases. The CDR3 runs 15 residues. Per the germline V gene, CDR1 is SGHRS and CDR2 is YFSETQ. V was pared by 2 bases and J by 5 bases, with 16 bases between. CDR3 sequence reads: CASSFSAAGRETQYF. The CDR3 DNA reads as TGCGCCAGCAGCTTTTCAGCGGCAGGGAGGGAGACCCAGTACTTC.